The 11 T cell receptor beta chains reported below all come from one sample, sequenced in a study of T cell responses to AZD1222 COVID-19 vaccine. Measured with immunoSEQ multiplex PCR; TCRdb has only the in-frame clones, and not every one. The repertoire holds around 180,000 clones, with almost 95% as singletons. The sequencing used peripheral blood, collected on day 0 of AZD1222 vaccination. These receptors were taken from an adult in good health.

This rearrangement joins TRBV7-9 to TRBJ1-1; D is ambiguous. V lost 3 bases, J lost 2 bases, and 16 bases lay in between. Per the germline V gene, CDR1 is SEHNR and CDR2 is FQNEAQ (reference sequence). This CDR3 region has 16 residues. The CDR3 DNA follows: TGTGCCAGCAGCTTCAGTCTGATAGGACCCAACACTGAAGCTTTCTTT. This translates into CASSFSLIGPNTEAFF. The complete variable domain, with remaining parts taken from reference TRBV7-9 and TRBJ1-1, reads DTGVSQNPRHKITKRGQNVTFRCDPISEHNRLYWYRQTLGQGPEFLTYFQNEAQLEKSRLLSDRFSAERPKGSFSTLEIQRTEQGDSAMYLCASSFSLIGPNTEAFFGQGTRLTVV.

The J gene is TRBJ2-2, the V gene TRBV6-5; a possible D gene is TRBD1 (5 bases). Trimming removed 1 base from V and 4 bases from J, with 7 bases in between. The CDR3 consists of 14 residues. CDR1 and CDR2 (germline): MNHEY, SVGAGI. CDR3 in amino acids: CASSYLTATGELFF. CDR3 coding DNA: TGTGCCAGCAGTTACTTGACAGCCACCGGGGAGCTGTTTTTT.

The chain uses TRBV30 and TRBJ2-3; D call uncertain. Germline assignment: CDR1 GTSNPN and CDR2 SVGIG (reference sequence). V was pared by 1 base and J by 10 bases, with 15 bases between. The CDR3 has 13 residues. CDR3 sequence reads: CAWSDRRYRAQYF. In DNA form, the CDR3 reads TGTGCCTGGAGTGATCGGCGTTATAGGGCGCAGTATTTT.

V and J are TRBV27 and TRBJ1-2; no reliable D call. Germline V gene data show CDR1 as MNHEY and CDR2 as SMNVEV (reference sequence). CDR3 length: 16 residues. V was cut by 2 bases and J by 4 bases, with 17 bases left in between. The CDR3, as DNA: TGTGCCAGCAGTTTAAGGAACCTACCGAAGAGCTATGGCTACACCTTC. It encodes CASSLRNLPKSYGYTF.

The rearrangement links TRBV7-9 to TRBJ2-3, with 9 bases identical to TRBD2. After removal of 5 bases from V and 4 bases from J, the junction contained 7 bases not matched to a gene. The CDR3 extends over 15 amino acids. From germline, CDR1 is SEHNR and CDR2 FQNEAQ (reference sequence). CDR3: CASSPRAGGPDTQYF. CDR3 sequence (DNA): TGTGCCAGCAGCCCTCGAGCGGGAGGTCCAGATACGCAGTATTTT.

The rearrangement uses TRBV19 and TRBJ1-4, with D perhaps TRBD1 (5 bases). V gave up 5 bases and J gave up 8 bases, with 21 bases separating them. The CDR3 extends over 16 amino acids. CDR1 and CDR2 from the germline V gene are LNHDA and SQIVND (reference sequence). This CDR3 reads CASSPRKTGTLEKLFF. The DNA of the CDR3 is TGTGCCAGTAGTCCTCGGAAAACAGGAACTCTAGAAAAACTGTTTTTT.

The count of this clone is one. The CDR3 protein is CASGDRLAGGSDTQYF. CDR3 coding DNA: TGTGCTAGTGGTGATAGACTAGCGGGAGGATCGGATACGCAGTATTTT. The V and J genes are TRBV12-5 and TRBJ2-3, with 13 nucleotides matching TRBD2. J was trimmed by 6 bases and V by 5 bases; bases with no gene match: 8. Per germline, CDR1 LGHNT and CDR2 FRNRAP. The CDR3 extends over 16 amino acids.

This chain uses TRBV6-5 with TRBJ1-6, with 8 bases matching TRBD1. CDR3 length equals 14 residues. V was pared by 6 bases and J by 7 bases, with 5 bases of the junction left unmatched. Germline V gene lookup returns CDR1 MNHEY and CDR2 SVGAGI. The DNA for the CDR3 is TGTGCCAGCAGACTCAGGGGGCGGAATTCACCCCTCCACTTT. This gives the protein CASRLRGRNSPLHF.

The rearrangement uses TRBV6-1 and TRBJ1-5; D not certain. Germline V CDR1 and CDR2: MNHNS, SASEGT. The CDR3 sequence is 16 residues long. V was clipped by 1 base and J by 0 bases, with 10 bases between them. The CDR3 sequence: CASSEDSPYSNQPQHF. For the CDR3, the DNA is TGTGCCAGCAGTGAAGATTCACCTTATAGCAATCAGCCCCAGCATTTT.

The V and J genes are TRBV12-5 and TRBJ1-1; tentative D call: TRBD1 (5 bases). In germline, CDR1 is LGHNT, CDR2 FRNRAP. V was clipped by 6 bases and J by 10 bases, with 21 bases between them. CDR3 size: 14 residues. CDR3 sequence: CASGTTLGGGRAFF. In nucleotides, the CDR3 is TGTGCTAGTGGAACTACCCTGGGGGGGGGTAGAGCTTTCTTT.

V usage is TRBV4-1 and J usage is TRBJ1-2; TRBD1 agrees at 9 bases. V shed 1 base and J 6 bases; nucleotides not matched to a gene: 3. CDR1 and CDR2 (germline): MGHRA, YSYEKL. This CDR3 comprises 14 residues. CDR3 nucleotides: TGCGCCAGCAGCCAAGTGGGGACAGGGAATGGCTACACCTTC. Residues: CASSQVGTGNGYTF.